This T cell receptor (beta chain) derives from a study of blood T cell repertoires in COVID-19. Study information: Samples taken during acute and convalescent COVID-19 were collected in the United States, Italy and Spain.

This table comes from immunoSEQ multiplex PCR, and its TCRdb copy is limited to in-frame clones, with some not included. The table records about 130,000 clones, 79% of them present only once. This CDR3 comprises 17 residues. Germline V lookup: CDR1 SGHTA, CDR2 FQGNSA. V lost 5 bases and J 0 bases, leaving 17 bases between the germline ends. The clonotype originates from a woman in her 70s with COVID-19, enrolled during active disease. The chain recombines TRBV7-2 with TRBJ1-3; D unclear. Material for sequencing was peripheral blood. The CDR3 protein is CASSPLGTLSSGNTIYF. DNA for the CDR3: TGTGCCAGCAGCCCCCTAGGCACACTCAGCTCTGGAAACACCATATATTTT.